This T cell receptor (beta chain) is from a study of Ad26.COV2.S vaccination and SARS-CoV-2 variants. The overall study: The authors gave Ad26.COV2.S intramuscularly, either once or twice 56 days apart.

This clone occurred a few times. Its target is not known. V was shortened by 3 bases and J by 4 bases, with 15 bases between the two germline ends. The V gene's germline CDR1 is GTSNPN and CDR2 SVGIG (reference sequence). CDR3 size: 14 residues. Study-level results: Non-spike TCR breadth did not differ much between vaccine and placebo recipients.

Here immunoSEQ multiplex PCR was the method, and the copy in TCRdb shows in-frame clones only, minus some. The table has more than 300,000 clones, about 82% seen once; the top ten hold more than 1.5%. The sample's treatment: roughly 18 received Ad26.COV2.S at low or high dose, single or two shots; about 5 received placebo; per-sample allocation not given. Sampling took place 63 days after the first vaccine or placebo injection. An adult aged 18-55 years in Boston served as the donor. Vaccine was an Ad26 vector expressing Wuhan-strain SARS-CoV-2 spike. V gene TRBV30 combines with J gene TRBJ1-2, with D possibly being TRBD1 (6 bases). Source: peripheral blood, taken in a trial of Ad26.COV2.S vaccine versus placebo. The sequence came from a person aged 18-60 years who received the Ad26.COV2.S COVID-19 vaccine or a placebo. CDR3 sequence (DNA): TGTGCCTGGAGGGGACCTAAAGGGGGCTATGGCTACACCTTC. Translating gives CAWRGPKGGYGYTF.